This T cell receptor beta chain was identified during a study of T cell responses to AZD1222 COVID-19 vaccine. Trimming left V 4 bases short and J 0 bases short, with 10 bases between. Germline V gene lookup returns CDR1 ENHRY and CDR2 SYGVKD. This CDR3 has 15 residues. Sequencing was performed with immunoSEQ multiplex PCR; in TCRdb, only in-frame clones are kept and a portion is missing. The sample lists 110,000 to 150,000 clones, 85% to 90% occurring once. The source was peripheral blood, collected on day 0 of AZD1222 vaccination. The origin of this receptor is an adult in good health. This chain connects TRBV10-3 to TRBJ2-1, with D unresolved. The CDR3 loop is CAISGMESSYNEQFF. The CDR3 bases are TGTGCCATCAGTGGCATGGAAAGCTCCTACAATGAGCAGTTCTTC.